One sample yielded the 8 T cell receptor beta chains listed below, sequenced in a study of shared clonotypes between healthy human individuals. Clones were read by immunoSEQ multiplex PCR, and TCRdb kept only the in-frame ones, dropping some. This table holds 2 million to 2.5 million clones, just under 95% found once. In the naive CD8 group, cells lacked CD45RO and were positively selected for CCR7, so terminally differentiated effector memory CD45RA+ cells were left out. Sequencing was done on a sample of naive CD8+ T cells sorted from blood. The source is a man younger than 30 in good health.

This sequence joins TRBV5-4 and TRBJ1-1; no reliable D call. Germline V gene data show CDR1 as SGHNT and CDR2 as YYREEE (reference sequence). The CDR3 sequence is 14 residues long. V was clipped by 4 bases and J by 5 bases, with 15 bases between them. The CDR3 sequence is CASSPQVGWTEAFF. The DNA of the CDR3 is TGTGCCAGCAGCCCCCAGGTAGGGTGGACTGAAGCTTTCTTT.

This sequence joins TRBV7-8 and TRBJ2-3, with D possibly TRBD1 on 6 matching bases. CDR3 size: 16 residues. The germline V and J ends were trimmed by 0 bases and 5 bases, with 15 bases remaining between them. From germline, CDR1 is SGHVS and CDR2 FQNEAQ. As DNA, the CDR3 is TGTGCCAGCAGCTTAGCGCTCGGGACAACCGGAGATACGCAGTATTTT. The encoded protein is CASSLALGTTGDTQYF. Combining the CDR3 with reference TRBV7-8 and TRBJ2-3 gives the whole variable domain GAGVSQSPRYKVAKRGQDVALRCDPISGHVSLFWYQQALGQGPEFLTYFQNEAQLDKSGLPSDRFFAERPEGSVSTLKIQRTQQEDSAVYLCASSLALGTTGDTQYFGPGTRLTVL.

The CDR3 DNA reads TGTGCCAGCAGTTTACAGGATGCGAACACTGAAGCTTTCTTT. Residues: CASSLQDANTEAFF. V and J are TRBV27 and TRBJ1-1; unclear D gene. The CDR3 length is 14 residues. V dropped 2 bases and J dropped 1 base, with 8 bases sitting between them. Germline lookup yields CDR1 MNHEY and CDR2 SMNVEV (reference sequence).

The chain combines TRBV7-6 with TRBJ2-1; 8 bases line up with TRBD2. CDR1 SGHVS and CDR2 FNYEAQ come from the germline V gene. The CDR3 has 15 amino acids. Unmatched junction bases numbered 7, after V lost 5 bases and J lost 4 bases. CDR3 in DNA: TGTGCCAGCAGCCCGGGGGGGGAGCCATACAATGAGCAGTTCTTC. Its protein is CASSPGGEPYNEQFF.

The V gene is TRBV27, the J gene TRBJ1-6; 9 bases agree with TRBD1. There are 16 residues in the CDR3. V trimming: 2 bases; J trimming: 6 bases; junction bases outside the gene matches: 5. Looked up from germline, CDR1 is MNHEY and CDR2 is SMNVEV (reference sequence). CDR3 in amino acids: CASSLTGTGINSPLHF. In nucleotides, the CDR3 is TGTGCCAGCAGTTTAACCGGGACAGGGATTAATTCACCCCTCCACTTT.

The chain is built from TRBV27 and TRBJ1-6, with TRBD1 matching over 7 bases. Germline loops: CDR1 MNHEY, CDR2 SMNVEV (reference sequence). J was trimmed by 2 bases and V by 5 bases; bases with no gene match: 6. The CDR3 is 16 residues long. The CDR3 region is CASSPGGGPYNSPLHF. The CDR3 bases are TGTGCCAGCAGTCCAGGGGGGGGTCCCTATAATTCACCCCTCCACTTT.

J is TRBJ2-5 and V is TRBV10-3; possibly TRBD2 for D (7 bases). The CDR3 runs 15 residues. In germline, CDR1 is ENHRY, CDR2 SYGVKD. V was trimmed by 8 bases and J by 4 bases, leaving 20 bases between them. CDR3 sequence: CAIGGGNSAPETQYF. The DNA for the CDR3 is TGTGCCATCGGGGGGGGCAACTCAGCCCCAGAGACCCAGTACTTC.

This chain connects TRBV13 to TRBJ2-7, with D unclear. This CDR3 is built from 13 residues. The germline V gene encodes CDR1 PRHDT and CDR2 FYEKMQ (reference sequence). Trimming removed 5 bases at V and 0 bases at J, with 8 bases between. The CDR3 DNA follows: TGTGCCAGCAGCGCTTCGAGCTCCTACGAGCAGTACTTC. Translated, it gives CASSASSSYEQYF.